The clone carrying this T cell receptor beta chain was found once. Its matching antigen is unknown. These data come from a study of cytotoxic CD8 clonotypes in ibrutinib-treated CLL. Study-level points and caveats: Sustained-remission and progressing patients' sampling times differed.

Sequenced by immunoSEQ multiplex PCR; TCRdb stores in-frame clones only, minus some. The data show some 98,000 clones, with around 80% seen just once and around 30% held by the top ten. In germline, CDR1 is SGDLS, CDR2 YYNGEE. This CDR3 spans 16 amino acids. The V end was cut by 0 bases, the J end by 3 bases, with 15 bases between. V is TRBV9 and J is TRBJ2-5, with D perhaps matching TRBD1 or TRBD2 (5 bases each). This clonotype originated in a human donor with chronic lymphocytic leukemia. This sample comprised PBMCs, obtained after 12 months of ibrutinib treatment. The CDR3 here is CASSVGEGRWEETQYF. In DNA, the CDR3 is TGTGCCAGCAGCGTAGGTGAGGGGCGGTGGGAAGAGACCCAGTACTTC.